Reported below is one T cell receptor beta chain. This receptor's antigen is unknown. Nothing much larger sits one base from this clone, and base qualities are not available. The V end gives up 6 bases and the J end 5 bases, leaving 8 bases in the junction not matched to a gene. Taken from cysteine to phenylalanine, the CDR3 has 15 residues. CDR3 DNA only is kept here, 45 bases in frame from base 1. As encoded in the germline V gene, CDR1 is SNHLY while CDR2 is FYNNEI. Libraries were constructed by the immunoSEQ multiplex PCR assay. TCRdb took this table from immuneACCESS and kept in-frame rearrangements with V and J called. Such tables lack part of the clones; where checked against another copy, unresolved V genes explain under half of the gap, and the rest is unexplained. Within this sample are 55,000 to 70,000 clones, with around 93% of them counted one time only. The ten largest clones capture 2.9% of the sample.

This specimen belongs to a study of T cells after somatic rescue of genetic block (dated by TCRdb to 2018 to 2020). Broadly, across the study: The study assessed how robust, over the long term, a T-cell system was when the system had developed through somatic rescue of a genetic block in T-cell development.

The origin of this receptor is a man between 40 and 49 years old. This chain joins TRBV2 to TRBJ2-5, with TRBD2 matching 11 junction bases. The sequenced sample consisted of peripheral blood mononuclear cells (PBMCs). The CDR3 region reads CASRLWASGGETQYF. The DNA sequence follows: TGTGCCAGCAGGTTGTGGGCTAGCGGGGGGGAGACCCAGTACTTC.